This T cell receptor beta chain is from a study of beta chain features in type 1 diabetes. Cells sorted by CD45RO/CCR7/CD25/CD127/CD95/CD27 comprised CD4+ naive, central memory, regulatory and stem cell-like memory cells. This clone was seen a handful of times. What it recognizes is unknown. Study-wide results and limits: The analysis here could not establish whether HLA type shapes TCRB rearrangement. TCRB CDR3s were moderately but significantly shorter in Type 1 diabetes patients in all four CD4+ subsets. PCR might preferentially amplify shorter templates, equally in patients and controls.

Expressed TCRB transcripts were sequenced because the isolated RNA had all been reverse transcribed beforehand. Naive, central memory and regulatory T cell samples yielded around 3.9 million reads on average. Some clones are missing from TCRdb's copy, which holds only in-frame ones; the method was immunoSEQ multiplex PCR. Counted here are a few hundred thousand clones, 16% occurring once; the ten biggest clones make up approximately 0.086%. Trimming stripped 4 bases from V and 4 bases from J, with 10 bases between. This CDR3 comprises 13 residues. Germline-derived CDR1 and CDR2 are SGHTA and FQGNSA. V gene TRBV7-2 combines with J gene TRBJ1-1; no firm D call. This sequence was found in a man aged 25-45 years with type 1 diabetes. The sample consisted of naive CD4+ T cells from blood. CDR3 sequence (DNA): TGTGCCAGCAGCTCCCAGCAAAGCACTGAAGCTTTCTTT. Translation gives CASSSQQSTEAFF.